Listed below are T cell receptor beta chains from one sample, sequenced in a study of blood T cell repertoires in COVID-19. Method: immunoSEQ multiplex PCR; TCRdb's copy keeps in-frame clones and lacks some. The profile covers fewer than 350,000 clones, with 86% appearing a single time and roughly 8% taken by the ten largest. Sequencing was performed on peripheral blood. These receptors were collected from a man in his forties with active or convalescent COVID-19. Both conserved end residues are part of each CDR3. Each record gives: clone size, J gene, V gene, CDR3 length, D gene, CDR3 protein, CDR3 DNA. The D gene is left open where the match is weak. The size of a clone is reported for some rows only, either as once, few or many, or as a class for expanded clones.

once	TRBJ2-2	TRBV2	16	-	CASSPLAVSVTGELFF	TGTGCCAGCAGTCCCCTAGCTGTTTCAGTCACCGGGGAGCTGTTTTTT
-	TRBJ1-1	TRBV10-3	14	-	CAIGVSQGNTEAFF	TGTGCCATCGGAGTGTCTCAGGGGAACACTGAAGCTTTCTTT
-	TRBJ1-1	TRBV19	16	TRBD1	CASSSPRGQGVGEAFF	TGTGCCAGTAGTTCCCCGAGGGGACAGGGGGTTGGTGAAGCTTTCTTT
-	TRBJ2-3	TRBV24-1	15	-	CATSDDSGSTDTQYF	TGTGCCACCAGTGATGATAGCGGTAGCACAGATACGCAGTATTTT
few	TRBJ2-1	TRBV5-1	14	TRBD1	CASSLGTGGNEQFF	TGCGCCAGCAGCTTGGGAACAGGGGGCAATGAGCAGTTCTTC
-	TRBJ2-7	TRBV28	15	TRBD1	CASSLGRGRSYEQYF	TGTGCCAGCAGTTTAGGCAGGGGGCGATCCTACGAGCAGTACTTC
few	TRBJ1-1	TRBV30	15	-	CAWSREPRTNTEAFF	TGTGCCTGGAGTAGGGAGCCCCGGACGAACACTGAAGCTTTCTTT
-	TRBJ2-7	TRBV9	17	-	CASSVGATRAEGYEQYF	TGTGCCAGCAGCGTAGGGGCGACACGAGCAGAGGGCTACGAGCAGTACTTC
-	TRBJ1-2	TRBV19	15	-	CASSTATGSSHGYTF	TGTGCCAGTAGTACCGCTACCGGGTCTTCACATGGCTACACCTTC
-	TRBJ2-1	TRBV6-5	16	-	CASSYSTGVSHNEQFF	TGTGCCAGCAGTTACTCGACAGGAGTCAGTCACAATGAGCAGTTCTTC
-	TRBJ2-3	TRBV6-2/TRBV6-3	12	TRBD2	CASSYSTSTQYF	TGTGCCAGCAGTTACTCGACTAGCACGCAGTATTTT
few	TRBJ2-1	TRBV15	15	TRBD2	CATSRNELAGNEQFF	TGTGCCACCAGCCGAAACGAACTAGCGGGGAATGAGCAGTTCTTC
-	TRBJ1-2	TRBV6-5	16	-	CASSYSAVTPSGGYTF	TGTGCCAGCAGTTACTCTGCGGTAACCCCCAGTGGGGGCTACACCTTC
-	TRBJ2-5	TRBV11-1	14	-	CASSLRVSPETQYF	TGTGCCAGCAGCTTACGGGTTAGCCCGGAGACCCAGTACTTC
-	TRBJ2-6	TRBV9	16	-	CASSVRGSSGANVLTF	TGTGCCAGCAGCGTCCGGGGAAGCTCTGGGGCCAACGTCCTGACTTTC
-	TRBJ1-2	TRBV7-9	12	-	CASSLDSYGYTF	TGTGCCAGCAGCTTAGATAGCTATGGCTACACCTTC
-	TRBJ1-1	TRBV3-1/TRBV3-2	13	-	CASSHDSGVVAFF	TGTGCCAGCAGCCACGACAGTGGGGTTGTAGCTTTCTTT
-	TRBJ1-5	TRBV7-9	12	-	CASSSPSTPQHF	TGTGCCAGCAGTAGCCCATCGACGCCCCAGCATTTT
-	TRBJ2-7	TRBV27	13	TRBD1	CASSRTGAYEQYF	TGTGCCAGCAGTCGGACAGGCGCGTACGAGCAGTACTTC
-	TRBJ1-5	TRBV5-6	15	TRBD1	CASSSGTGGNQPQHF	TGTGCCAGCAGCTCCGGGACAGGTGGGAATCAGCCCCAGCATTTT
-	TRBJ1-6	TRBV24-1	15	-	CAALQAQAHNSPLHF	TGTGCCGCGCTACAGGCCCAAGCCCATAATTCACCCCTCCACTTT
-	TRBJ1-2	TRBV7-9	15	TRBD1	CASSPETGGAGGYTF	TGTGCCAGCAGCCCCGAGACAGGGGGCGCCGGTGGCTACACCTTC
-	TRBJ1-1	TRBV18	17	-	CASSPFTGDALNTEAFF	TGTGCCAGCTCACCCTTCACCGGAGATGCGCTGAACACTGAAGCTTTCTTT
-	TRBJ2-2	TRBV7-9	13	-	CASSLGAGGELFF	TGTGCCAGCAGCTTAGGGGCCGGCGGGGAGCTGTTTTTT
-	TRBJ2-3	TRBV5-6	12	TRBD2	CASSSTSGEQYF	TGTGCCAGCAGCTCCACTAGCGGGGAACAGTATTTT
-	TRBJ2-3	TRBV6-5	15	-	CASTTDRSRTDTQYF	TGTGCCAGCACTACAGACAGATCACGCACAGATACGCAGTATTTT
once	TRBJ2-7	TRBV4-1	17	-	CASSQEPNSRGSYEQYF	TGCGCCAGCAGCCAAGAACCTAACTCGCGCGGGTCCTACGAGCAGTACTTC
-	TRBJ1-4	TRBV3-1/TRBV3-2	14	-	CASSQLQGYEKLFF	TGTGCCAGCAGCCAACTTCAGGGGTATGAAAAACTGTTTTTT